These 4 T cell receptor beta chains originate from one sample sequenced in a study of blood T cell repertoires in COVID-19. Some clones are missing from TCRdb's copy, which holds only in-frame ones; the method was immunoSEQ multiplex PCR. The sample consists of about 82,000 clones, over 70% of them appearing once. The sequencing input was peripheral blood. The receptors stem from a woman in her forties with active or convalescent COVID-19.

The rearrangement joins TRBV29-1 to TRBJ2-1; TRBD1 might be the D (6 bases). The CDR3 totals 15 residues. The V gene's germline CDR1 is SQVTM and CDR2 ANQGSEA. Trimming left V 2 bases short and J 1 base short, with 12 bases between. CDR3 region: CSVEPPGESYNEQFF. CDR3 bases: TGCAGCGTTGAACCGCCAGGGGAGTCCTACAATGAGCAGTTCTTC.

The CDR3 sequence is CASKAGQVNTEAFF. The CDR3 coding sequence is TGTGCCAGCAAGGCAGGGCAGGTGAACACTGAAGCTTTCTTT. The genes are TRBV2 and TRBJ1-1, with D perhaps matching TRBD1 (5 bases). The CDR3 runs to 14 residues. From germline, CDR1 is SNHLY and CDR2 FYNNEI. V lost 7 bases and J 0 bases, leaving 12 bases between the germline ends.

J is TRBJ1-3 and V is TRBV27; D is undetermined. The CDR3 has 14 residues. Trimming removed 2 bases at V and 3 bases at J, with 8 bases between. Germline V gene lookup returns CDR1 MNHEY and CDR2 SMNVEV (reference sequence). The CDR3 region is CASSLGGIGNTIYF. Here the CDR3 DNA reads TGTGCCAGCAGTTTAGGAGGGATTGGAAACACCATATATTTT.

The J gene is TRBJ2-5, the V gene TRBV27; 7 nucleotides match TRBD2. Germline V gives CDR1 MNHEY, CDR2 SMNVEV (reference sequence). The ends lost 0 bases at V and 7 bases at J; junction bases unmatched: 8. The CDR3 is 15 amino acids. The CDR3 region is CASSLSGLGILTQYF. The DNA of the CDR3 is TGTGCCAGCAGTTTATCCGGACTAGGAATACTGACCCAGTACTTC.